Presented here are 19 T cell receptor beta chains from one specimen sequenced in a study of cytomegalovirus exposure and HLA in healthy donors. The PCR used 60 Vbeta and 13 Jbeta primers. Data came from immunoSEQ multiplex PCR; TCRdb stores just in-frame clones and leaves some out. The table has roughly 99,000 clones, about four fifths seen once. The sequenced material came from PBMCs. Receptors originate from a middle-aged woman in good health and CMV-seronegative.

The chain has TRBV30 and TRBJ1-4; 7 bases are a match to TRBD1. The V gene's germline CDR1 is GTSNPN and CDR2 SVGIG (reference sequence). CDR3 size: 13 residues. Trimming took 0 bases from V and 5 from J; bases not matched to a gene: 0. The CDR3 loop reads CAWSVQGNEKLFF. DNA for the CDR3: TGTGCCTGGAGTGTACAGGGGAATGAAAAACTGTTTTTT. The whole variable domain, filled in from reference TRBV30 and TRBJ1-4, reads SQTIHQWPATLVQPVGSPLSLECTVEGTSNPNLYWYRQAAGRGLQLLFYSVGIGQISSEVPQNLSASRPQDRQFILSSKKLLLSDSGFYLCAWSVQGNEKLFFGSGTQLSVL.

The J gene is TRBJ2-5, the V gene TRBV5-1; 11 bases match TRBD2. V was pared by 7 bases and J by 5 bases, with 7 bases of the junction left unmatched. The CDR3 loop spans 14 amino acids. The germline V gene has CDR1 SGHRS and CDR2 YFSETQ. CDR3 loop: CASSTSGGWETQYF. As DNA, the CDR3 is TGCGCCAGCTCCACTAGCGGGGGTTGGGAGACCCAGTACTTC.

This sequence joins TRBV5-1 and TRBJ1-1; D is possibly TRBD1 (6 bases). Germline V gene data show CDR1 as SGHRS and CDR2 as YFSETQ. Trimming took off 5 bases at V and 4 bases at J, with 15 bases between the two ends. The CDR3 runs to 14 residues. CDR3 DNA sequence: TGCGCCAGCAGGGGGGGGGCACCCGTCACTGAAGCTTTCTTT. Its protein product is CASRGGAPVTEAFF.

The chain carries TRBV7-9 and TRBJ2-5; 8 bases fit TRBD2. The V gene end was trimmed by 3 bases and the J gene end by 5 bases; junction bases not matched to a gene: 8. The germline V gene encodes CDR1 SEHNR and CDR2 FQNEAQ (reference sequence). This CDR3 contains 15 residues. This CDR3 reads CASSFSAGGGETQYF. The CDR3 DNA is TGTGCCAGCAGCTTCTCCGCGGGGGGCGGGGAGACCCAGTACTTC.

The table lists this clone with a count of one. The chain's CDR3 is CASSRAGQGSSPLHF. In DNA, the CDR3 is TGTGCCAGCAGCCGTGCGGGACAGGGAAGTTCACCCCTCCACTTT. The chain carries TRBV7-6 and TRBJ1-6, with 9 bases aligning to TRBD1. Germline V gene lookup returns CDR1 SGHVS and CDR2 FNYEAQ. This CDR3 has 15 residues. The V segment lost 5 bases and the J segment 9 bases; nucleotides outside the gene matches: 8.

As to this clone: The junction differs from germline at one of its ends, possibly a read error. The J gene is TRBJ1-2, the V gene TRBV5-6, with D possibly being TRBD1 (5 bases). The germline CDR1 and CDR2 sequences are SGHDT and YYEEEE. CDR3 length equals 14 residues. CDR3 in amino acids: CASSLAGPIGGYPF. The DNA of the CDR3 is TGTGCCAGCAGCTTAGCAGGGCCTATAGGTGGCTACCCCTTC.

This clone was counted once. The chain uses TRBV4-2 and TRBJ2-7, with 13 nucleotides matching TRBD2. This CDR3 has 16 amino acids. Germline CDR1 is LGHNA and CDR2 is YNFKEQ. V lost 1 base to trimming and J lost 6 bases; unmatched junction nucleotides: 6. The CDR3 is CASSQVTSGGACEQYF. The CDR3, as DNA: TGTGCCAGCAGCCAAGTTACTAGCGGGGGGGCGTGCGAGCAGTACTTC.

This clone was recorded a few times. The genes are TRBV30 and TRBJ1-1; 7 bases agree with TRBD1. Germline V gives CDR1 GTSNPN, CDR2 SVGIG (reference sequence). J gave up 3 bases and V 3 bases, and 4 bases lay outside the gene matches. This CDR3 region has 13 residues. Written as DNA, the CDR3 is TGTGCCTGGAGGACAGGGTGGGACACTGAAGCTTTCTTT. Protein sequence: CAWRTGWDTEAFF.

V usage is TRBV2 and J usage is TRBJ1-5, with 8 bases matching TRBD1. In germline, CDR1 is SNHLY, CDR2 FYNNEI. The CDR3 runs 15 residues. V was pared by 3 bases and J by 5 bases, with 6 bases of the junction left unmatched. CDR3 sequence reads: CASSDYGQGHQPQHF. DNA for the CDR3: TGTGCCAGCAGTGATTACGGACAGGGTCATCAGCCCCAGCATTTT.

The chain carries TRBV4-3 and TRBJ2-6; tentatively, D is TRBD1 (5 bases). Germline V gene lookup returns CDR1 LGHNA and CDR2 YSLEER. The CDR3 length is 16 residues. Trimming removed 3 bases from V and 4 bases from J, with 13 bases in between. CDR3 protein: CASSHSGRAGANVLTF. The CDR3 DNA reads as TGCGCCAGCAGCCACTCAGGCAGGGCCGGGGCCAACGTCCTGACTTTC.

V gene TRBV6-1 combines with J gene TRBJ1-3; 7 bases fit TRBD1. The CDR3 has 15 residues. Germline CDR1 reads MNHNS; CDR2 reads SASEGT. V lost 7 bases to trimming and J lost 3 bases; unmatched junction nucleotides: 9. The CDR3 spells CASTLGQALGNTIYF. DNA of the CDR3: TGTGCCAGCACCCTAGGACAGGCTCTTGGAAACACCATATATTTT.

The chain is built from TRBV9 and TRBJ2-7; possibly TRBD1 for D (5 bases). The V end was cut by 4 bases, the J end by 2 bases, with 13 bases between. Germline CDR1 reads SGDLS; CDR2 reads YYNGEE. The CDR3 totals 14 residues. CDR3 in amino acids: CASSPYRSTYEQYF. The DNA for the CDR3 is TGTGCCAGCAGCCCATACAGGAGTACCTACGAGCAGTACTTC.

V gene TRBV18 combines with J gene TRBJ2-1; 10 positions match TRBD1. The CDR3 contains 15 residues. Germline CDR1 reads KGHSH; CDR2 reads LQKENI. The V segment lost 3 bases and the J segment 5 bases; nucleotides outside the gene matches: 4. The CDR3 sequence: CASSPRTGGDNEQFF. The CDR3 bases are TGTGCCAGCTCACCCCGGACAGGGGGGGACAATGAGCAGTTCTTC. Combining the CDR3 with reference TRBV18 and TRBJ2-1 gives the whole variable domain NAGVMQNPRHLVRRRGQEARLRCSPMKGHSHVYWYRQLPEEGLKFMVYLQKENIIDESGMPKERFSAEFPKEGPSILRIQQVVRGDSAAYFCASSPRTGGDNEQFFGPGTRLTVL.

The chain is built from TRBV19 and TRBJ2-1; a possible D gene is TRBD1 (5 bases). The CDR3 totals 14 residues. V was clipped by 1 base and J by 5 bases, with 9 bases between them. Germline lookup yields CDR1 LNHDA and CDR2 SQIVND (reference sequence). This chain's CDR3 is CASSIGGADNEQFF. CDR3 DNA sequence: TGTGCCAGTAGTATAGGGGGCGCGGACAATGAGCAGTTCTTC.

The V call is TRBV19, the J call TRBJ2-7; D unclear. V lost 5 bases and J 0 bases, leaving 14 bases between the germline ends. Germline lookup yields CDR1 LNHDA and CDR2 SQIVND (reference sequence). The CDR3 is 15 amino acids. The DNA of the CDR3 is TGTGCCAGTAGTCCCCGAGCAGGCAGCTCCTACGAGCAGTACTTC. This encodes CASSPRAGSSYEQYF. Using reference TRBV19 and TRBJ2-7 for the parts outside the CDR3, the full variable domain is DGGITQSPKYLFRKEGQNVTLSCEQNLNHDAMYWYRQDPGQGLRLIYYSQIVNDFQKGDIAEGYSVSREKKESFPLTVTSAQKNPTAFYLCASSPRAGSSYEQYFGPGTRLTVT.

The chain is built from TRBV11-3 and TRBJ2-1; 7 bases map to TRBD2. Germline CDR1 reads SGHNT; CDR2 reads YENEEA. V was pared by 5 bases and J by 7 bases, with 14 bases of the junction left unmatched. The CDR3 has 16 amino acids. CDR3 sequence: CASSPEAGRTRNEQFF. CDR3 DNA: TGTGCCAGCAGCCCTGAAGCGGGGAGGACGAGGAATGAGCAGTTCTTC.

The rearrangement joins TRBV5-4 to TRBJ2-3, with 10 positions matching TRBD2. This CDR3 region has 15 residues. Germline V lookup: CDR1 SGHNT, CDR2 YYREEE (reference sequence). V lost 3 bases to trimming and J lost 5 bases; unmatched junction nucleotides: 6. CDR3 in DNA: TGTGCCAGCAGCTCCAGCGGGGGGGCCGTAGATACGCAGTATTTT. It is translated as CASSSSGGAVDTQYF.

The gene calls are TRBV6-5 and TRBJ1-1; D perhaps matches TRBD1 (6 bases). Germline lookup yields CDR1 MNHEY and CDR2 SVGAGI. This CDR3 comprises 14 residues. Deletions cut 5 bases from V and 2 bases from J, with 12 bases between. In nucleotides, the CDR3 is TGTGCCAGCAGTCCGACAGGAGCTAACACTGAAGCTTTCTTT. Translation: CASSPTGANTEAFF.

The sample holds a few counts of this clone. The genes are TRBV30 and TRBJ2-5; D is uncertain. Germline V lookup: CDR1 GTSNPN, CDR2 SVGIG (reference sequence). CDR3 length: 11 residues. V was pared by 0 bases and J by 4 bases, with 3 bases between. The CDR3 DNA is TGTGCCTGGAGTGTACTAGAGACCCAGTACTTC. This translates into CAWSVLETQYF.